This is a list of T cell receptor beta chains from one sample in a study of T-cell reconstitution after alpha-beta-depleted transplantation in children. One entry per CDR3 protein results from TCRdb running MiXCR on the PCR reads. The table has 250,000 to 300,000 distinct CDR3 sequences, about a tenth seen once. Sequenced material: PBMCs, taken before TCRalphabeta/CD19-depleted stem cell transplant. These receptors originate from a boy less than two years old with acute myeloid leukemia, due to receive a stem cell transplant. Both conserved end residues are part of each CDR3. The D gene is left open where the match is weak. A row's size may be missing; if present it is once, few, many or a size class.

v_gene,d_gene,abundance,j_gene,CDR3aa,CDR3nt
TRBV29-1,TRBD1,NA,TRBJ1-2,CSVVTGGGYTF,TGCAGCGTTGTGACAGGGGGAGGCTACACCTTC
TRBV28,NA,few,TRBJ2-5,CASSKPGLSGSQYF,TGTGCCAGCAGCAAACCGGGACTGTCCGGGTCCCAGTACTTC
TRBV12-3/TRBV12-4,NA,NA,TRBJ2-5,CASSQRDWLVATQYF,TGTGCCAGCAGTCAACGGGACTGGCTTGTAGCGACCCAGTACTTC
TRBV29-1,TRBD1,many,TRBJ1-2,CSVDMGTGGNYGYTF,TGCAGCGTCGATATGGGGACAGGGGGGAACTATGGCTACACCTTC
TRBV4-2,NA,many,TRBJ2-7,CASSLGLSGSEQYF,TGTGCCAGCAGCCTTGGTCTCTCGGGGAGCGAGCAGTACTTC
TRBV7-8,NA,many,TRBJ1-4,CASSLAGTDEKLFF,TGTGCCAGCAGCTTGGCCGGGACGGATGAAAAACTGTTTTTT
TRBV5-5,NA,many,TRBJ2-1,CASSLERLNEQFF,TGTGCCAGCAGCTTGGAGCGCCTCAATGAGCAGTTCTTC
TRBV20-1,TRBD1,NA,TRBJ1-1,CSTDRGPGEAFF,TGCAGTACGGACAGGGGGCCGGGTGAAGCTTTCTTT
TRBV12-3/TRBV12-4,NA,many,TRBJ2-7,CASSRTELYEQYF,TGTGCCAGCAGTCGGACAGAGCTCTACGAGCAGTACTTC
TRBV28,NA,NA,TRBJ1-6,CASSSLRGGRSPLHF,TGTGCCAGCAGTTCCCTCCGGGGCGGCAGGTCACCCCTCCACTTT
TRBV5-4,TRBD1,many,TRBJ1-2,CASSLAGQGGTSGGYTF,TGTGCCAGCAGCTTGGCGGGACAGGGGGGGACTAGTGGTGGCTACACCTTC
TRBV7-6,NA,many,TRBJ2-5,CASSLARLVGGETQYF,TGTGCCAGCAGCTTAGCGCGTCTCGTGGGGGGAGAGACCCAGTACTTC
TRBV4-3,NA,NA,TRBJ2-4,CASSQDPSSLAKNIQYF,TGCGCCAGCAGCCAAGATCCCAGTTCATTAGCCAAAAACATTCAGTACTTC
TRBV10-3,NA,many,TRBJ2-1,CAISSRSYNEQFF,TGTGCCATCAGTTCCCGCTCCTACAATGAGCAGTTCTTC
TRBV14,NA,many,TRBJ2-1,CASSQAWVANYNEQFF,TGTGCCAGCAGCCAAGCCTGGGTAGCGAACTACAATGAGCAGTTCTTC
TRBV7-8,NA,many,TRBJ2-6,CASSLVFYGSGANVLTF,TGTGCCAGCAGCTTAGTGTTTTACGGGTCTGGGGCCAACGTCCTGACTTTC
TRBV7-8,NA,NA,TRBJ2-7,CASSLAPGHLSGEQYF,TGTGCCAGCAGCTTAGCTCCGGGACACTTGTCGGGCGAGCAGTACTTC
TRBV7-6,NA,many,TRBJ2-1,CASSLGTVYNEQFF,TGTGCCAGCAGCTTAGGGACGGTCTACAATGAGCAGTTCTTC
TRBV7-9,NA,many,TRBJ1-5,CASSLKSNQPQHF,TGTGCCAGCAGCTTAAAAAGCAATCAGCCCCAGCATTTT
TRBV5-1,NA,many,TRBJ2-2,CASSRLGGANTGELFF,TGCGCCAGCAGCCGATTGGGTGGCGCGAACACCGGGGAGCTGTTTTTT
TRBV7-6,TRBD2,few,TRBJ2-1,CASGTSGRLDNEQFF,TGTGCCAGCGGGACTAGCGGGAGGCTCGACAATGAGCAGTTCTTC
TRBV2,NA,many,TRBJ2-5,CASSEVVETQYF,TGTGCCAGCAGTGAAGTGGTGGAGACCCAGTACTTC
TRBV19,NA,NA,TRBJ1-2,CASSPRTVVGYTF,TGTGCCAGTAGTCCAAGGACAGTTGTCGGCTACACCTTC
TRBV7-9,NA,many,TRBJ2-2,CASSLEGVGNTGELFF,TGTGCCAGCAGCTTAGAAGGGGTCGGGAACACCGGGGAGCTGTTTTTT
TRBV7-2,NA,medium-sized,TRBJ2-1,CASSFYSSSYNEQFF,TGTGCCAGCAGCTTTTATTCAAGCTCCTACAATGAGCAGTTCTTC
TRBV5-1,TRBD1,many,TRBJ2-1,CASSLAGTGAKISYNEQFF,TGCGCCAGCAGCTTGGCCGGGACAGGGGCTAAAATCTCCTACAATGAGCAGTTCTTC
TRBV11-2,TRBD2,many,TRBJ2-1,CASSLGLAENEQFF,TGTGCCAGCAGCTTAGGACTAGCGGAGAATGAGCAGTTCTTC
TRBV25-1,NA,many,TRBJ2-4,CASSRRRHLAKNIQYF,TGTGCCAGCAGTCGCAGACGCCATCTAGCCAAAAACATTCAGTACTTC
TRBV12-3/TRBV12-4,NA,many,TRBJ2-4,CASSSRHFQYF,TGTGCCAGCAGTTCCCGACATTTCCAGTACTTC
TRBV5-8,NA,many,TRBJ1-5,CASSLKGHQPQHF,TGTGCCAGCAGCTTGAAGGGGCATCAGCCCCAGCATTTT
TRBV7-2,NA,many,TRBJ2-7,CASSLVIARSSYEQYF,TGTGCCAGCAGCTTGGTTATAGCGAGGAGCTCCTACGAGCAGTACTTC
TRBV28,TRBD1,few,TRBJ2-3,CASSSLTGATTDTQYF,TGTGCCAGCAGTTCCTTGACAGGGGCGACCACAGATACGCAGTATTTT
TRBV7-7,NA,few,TRBJ2-1,CASSPGNNYNEQFF,TGTGCCAGCAGCCCAGGTAACAACTACAATGAGCAGTTCTTC
TRBV7-3,NA,many,TRBJ2-2,CASSFRGGTGELFF,TGTGCCAGCAGCTTTAGGGGGGGCACCGGGGAGCTGTTTTTT
TRBV12-3/TRBV12-4,TRBD1,many,TRBJ2-5,CASTLQGRPETQYF,TGTGCCAGCACCCTACAGGGGCGTCCGGAGACCCAGTACTTC
TRBV6-1,NA,many,TRBJ1-2,CASRSPRNGYTF,TGTGCCAGCAGGTCCCCCAGGAATGGCTACACCTTC
TRBV5-5,NA,many,TRBJ2-7,CASSFDPRPEQYF,TGTGCCAGCAGCTTCGACCCCCGGCCCGAGCAGTACTTC
TRBV4-3,NA,many,TRBJ2-5,CASSQLAAGEETQYF,TGCGCCAGCAGCCAATTGGCGGCAGGGGAAGAGACCCAGTACTTC
TRBV18,NA,NA,TRBJ2-5,CASSRTDIQETQYF,TGTGCCAGCTCACGGACGGATATCCAAGAGACCCAGTACTTC
TRBV7-2,TRBD2,many,TRBJ2-5,CASSRFTGTSGSRETQYF,TGTGCCAGCAGCCGTTTTACGGGGACTAGCGGGAGTCGGGAGACCCAGTACTTC
TRBV21-1,NA,many,TRBJ2-7,CASSKGNGTEGSYEQYF,TGTGCCAGCAGCAAAGGTAATGGGACCGAGGGTTCCTACGAGCAGTACTTC
TRBV5-1,TRBD2,NA,TRBJ2-1,CASSLVVGLHNEQFF,TGCGCCAGCAGCTTGGTAGTGGGACTACACAATGAGCAGTTCTTC